Below are 19 T cell receptor beta chains sequenced from a single sample in a study of T cell responses to AZD1222 COVID-19 vaccine. Sequencing was performed with immunoSEQ multiplex PCR; in TCRdb, only in-frame clones are kept and a portion is missing. The table has 75,000 to 100,000 clones, 90% seen once; the top ten hold roughly 9.1%. The material sequenced was peripheral blood, taken on day 0 of AZD1222 vaccination. All receptors come from an adult in good health.

This clone was counted once. The genes are TRBV18 and TRBJ1-2, with 7 bases lining up with TRBD1. Germline V gene lookup returns CDR1 KGHSH and CDR2 LQKENI. This CDR3 has 13 residues. Trimming took 4 bases from V and 6 from J; bases not matched to a gene: 5. CDR3 in amino acids: CASSLDREDGYTF. The CDR3 DNA follows: TGTGCCAGCTCACTTGACAGGGAGGATGGCTACACCTTC. The variable domain in full, with the rest retrieved from reference TRBV18 and TRBJ1-2, is NAGVMQNPRHLVRRRGQEARLRCSPMKGHSHVYWYRQLPEEGLKFMVYLQKENIIDESGMPKERFSAEFPKEGPSILRIQQVVRGDSAAYFCASSLDREDGYTFGSGTRLTVV.

Here the CDR3 DNA reads TGCGCCAGCAGCCAAGAGGGCAGAGTATCAGATGGCTACACCTTC. It specifies CASSQEGRVSDGYTF. The V and J genes are TRBV4-1 and TRBJ1-2; no firm D call. Germline V gene data show CDR1 as MGHRA and CDR2 as YSYEKL. V shed 0 bases and J shed 6 bases, with 14 bases lying between them. CDR3 length equals 15 residues.

J is TRBJ1-2 and V is TRBV30, with 7 bases aligning to TRBD1. The trim removed 3 bases at V and 3 bases at J, leaving 4 bases unmatched. The CDR3 length is 13 residues. The germline V gene has CDR1 GTSNPN and CDR2 SVGIG (reference sequence). CDR3 amino acids: CAWRPGGDYGYTF. The CDR3 DNA reads as TGTGCCTGGAGACCAGGGGGAGACTATGGCTACACCTTC.

In the case of this clone: The germline gene is not matched at one end of the junction; a read error may be the cause. The V call is TRBV7-7, the J call TRBJ1-2; 8 nucleotides line up with TRBD1. This CDR3 contains 17 residues. Germline values: CDR1 SSHAT, CDR2 FNYEAQ (reference sequence). The CDR3 DNA reads TGTGCTAGCAGCATGGGGCTGGCGGACAGGGTAAACTATGGCTACACCTTC. This codes for CASSMGLADRVNYGYTF.

The V and J genes are TRBV6-5 and TRBJ1-2; the match to TRBD1 covers 8 bases. In germline, CDR1 is MNHEY, CDR2 SVGAGI. The CDR3 contains 14 residues. The V gene end was trimmed by 2 bases and the J gene end by 6 bases; junction bases not matched to a gene: 5. The CDR3, as DNA: TGTGCCAGCAGTTACGCAGGGGGCTTTGATGGCTACACCTTC. This gives the protein CASSYAGGFDGYTF.

A few counts support this clone. This chain connects TRBV6-2 or TRBV6-3 to TRBJ2-7; D unresolved. Germline assignment: CDR1 MNHEY and CDR2 SVGEGT. V lost 5 bases and J lost 3, with 14 bases in between. The CDR3 runs 14 residues. The CDR3 nucleotides are TGTGCCAGCAGTGCAACAAGAACCGGCTACGAGCAGTACTTC. Translation gives CASSATRTGYEQYF.

The chain recombines TRBV5-6 with TRBJ2-7, with 9 bases that match TRBD1. Germline V lookup: CDR1 SGHDT, CDR2 YYEEEE. The CDR3 is 14 amino acids. The V gene end was trimmed by 4 bases and the J gene end by 3 bases; junction bases not matched to a gene: 5. Written as DNA, the CDR3 is TGTGCCAGCAGCCGACAGGGGGGCTTCTACGAGCAGTACTTC. Its translation: CASSRQGGFYEQYF. The entire variable domain, with the rest obtained from reference TRBV5-6 and TRBJ2-7, is as follows: DAGVTQSPTHLIKTRGQQVTLRCSPKSGHDTVSWYQQALGQGPQFIFQYYEEEERQRGNFPDRFSGHQFPNYSSELNVNALLLGDSALYLCASSRQGGFYEQYFGPGTRLTVT.

The chain carries TRBV4-2 and TRBJ2-1, with 8 bases identical to TRBD2. Germline V gene lookup returns CDR1 LGHNA and CDR2 YNFKEQ. Trimming cost V 2 bases and J 4 bases; bases outside gene matches: 7. The CDR3 is made up of 16 amino acids. CDR3 protein: CASSQLTGGVYNEQFF. As DNA, the CDR3 is TGTGCCAGCAGCCAACTTACGGGGGGGGTGTACAATGAGCAGTTCTTC.

The chain combines TRBV11-1 with TRBJ2-7; D is possibly TRBD1 (6 bases). The CDR3 has 15 residues. V was cut by 5 bases and J by 6 bases, with 20 bases left in between. Germline V CDR1 and CDR2: SGHAT, FQDESV (reference sequence). CDR3 amino acids: CASSAQTGLGLEQYF. CDR3 coding DNA: TGTGCCAGCAGCGCTCAAACAGGGTTGGGGCTCGAGCAGTACTTC.

This rearrangement joins TRBV5-4 to TRBJ2-5; unclear D gene. CDR1 and CDR2 from the germline V gene are SGHNT and YYREEE (reference sequence). Trimming shortened V by 2 bases and J by 2 bases, and 13 bases separated the two germline ends. The CDR3 totals 15 residues. The DNA for the CDR3 is TGTGCCAGCAGCTTCGGGTCGGTCGCTCAAGAGACCCAGTACTTC. Amino acid sequence: CASSFGSVAQETQYF.

This rearrangement joins TRBV7-2 to TRBJ2-7; no clear D. CDR1 SGHTA and CDR2 FQGNSA come from the germline V gene. V was trimmed by 5 bases and J by 3 bases, leaving 17 bases between them. This CDR3 has 15 amino acids. As DNA, the CDR3 is TGTGCCAGCAGCCCACCCCACTCCCAGAACTACGAGCAGTACTTC. Translation: CASSPPHSQNYEQYF.

The chain links TRBV25-1 to TRBJ1-5; D remains ambiguous. Germline-derived CDR1 and CDR2 are MGHDK and SYGVNS. Trimming shortened V by 5 bases and J by 0 bases, and 2 bases separated the two germline ends. This CDR3 comprises 12 residues. DNA for the CDR3: TGTGCCAGCAGTCGTAGCAATCAGCCCCAGCATTTT. Translated, it gives CASSRSNQPQHF.

The chain has TRBV4-3 and TRBJ2-3, with no clear D. The CDR3 totals 15 residues. Germline-derived CDR1 and CDR2 are LGHNA and YSLEER. V dropped 0 bases and J dropped 2 bases, with 9 bases sitting between them. The CDR3 DNA sequence: TGCGCCAGCAGCCAAGATTTTGTGACCACAGATACGCAGTATTTT. Encoded protein: CASSQDFVTTDTQYF.

The genes are TRBV5-8 and TRBJ1-5; D is unclear. V was trimmed by 4 bases and J by 4 bases, leaving 6 bases between them. The CDR3 extends over 12 amino acids. CDR1 is SGHTS, CDR2 YDEGEE, per germline. The CDR3 loop is CASSLKNQPQHF. The DNA of the CDR3 is TGTGCCAGCAGCCTTAAAAATCAGCCCCAGCATTTT. The complete variable domain, with remaining parts taken from reference TRBV5-8 and TRBJ1-5, reads EAGVTQSPTHLIKTRGQQATLRCSPISGHTSVYWYQQALGLGLQFLLWYDEGEERNRGNFPPRFSGRQFPNYSSELNVNALELEDSALYLCASSLKNQPQHFGDGTRLSIL.

V usage is TRBV18 and J usage is TRBJ2-7; a possible D gene is TRBD1 (6 bases). The CDR3 extends over 14 amino acids. The germline V gene encodes CDR1 KGHSH and CDR2 LQKENI. V was cut by 6 bases and J by 3 bases, with 15 bases left in between. The CDR3 reads CASSRRRTDYEQYF. CDR3 nucleotides: TGTGCCAGCTCCCGAAGGAGGACAGACTACGAGCAGTACTTC. Full variable domain (rest looked up from reference TRBV18 and TRBJ2-7): NAGVMQNPRHLVRRRGQEARLRCSPMKGHSHVYWYRQLPEEGLKFMVYLQKENIIDESGMPKERFSAEFPKEGPSILRIQQVVRGDSAAYFCASSRRRTDYEQYFGPGTRLTVT.

The genes are TRBV9 and TRBJ1-1, with D uncertain. Trimming left V 6 bases short and J 7 bases short, with 13 bases between. Looked up from germline, CDR1 is SGDLS and CDR2 is YYNGEE. This CDR3 contains 12 residues. CDR3 in amino acids: CASKGGEDEAFF. Here the CDR3 DNA reads TGTGCCAGCAAGGGCGGGGAGGATGAAGCTTTCTTT.

CDR3 nucleotide sequence: TGTGCCAGTAAGGGCGCCTACAATGAGCAGTTCTTC. Translated: CASKGAYNEQFF. The chain uses TRBV19 and TRBJ2-1; D not certain. Germline CDR1 and CDR2: LNHDA and SQIVND (reference sequence). Trimming took 7 bases from V and 2 from J, leaving 6 bases between them. This CDR3 contains 12 residues. The entire variable domain, with the rest obtained from reference TRBV19 and TRBJ2-1, is as follows: DGGITQSPKYLFRKEGQNVTLSCEQNLNHDAMYWYRQDPGQGLRLIYYSQIVNDFQKGDIAEGYSVSREKKESFPLTVTSAQKNPTAFYLCASKGAYNEQFFGPGTRLTVL.

The chain combines TRBV6-1 with TRBJ1-2; 9 nucleotides match TRBD1. The CDR3 runs to 17 residues. Germline V CDR1 and CDR2: MNHNS, SASEGT. J lost 0 bases, V lost 6 bases, and 11 bases had no gene match. CDR3 loop: CASRETKDRGANYGYTF. The CDR3 region has the DNA TGTGCCAGCAGAGAAACTAAAGACAGGGGGGCTAACTATGGCTACACCTTC.

V usage is TRBV6-2 or TRBV6-3 and J usage is TRBJ1-2, with 7 bases aligning to TRBD1. Losses at the gene ends were 5 bases for V and 4 bases for J; bases not matched to a gene: 7. The germline CDR1 and CDR2 sequences are MNHEY and SVGEGT. The CDR3 totals 14 residues. CDR3 sequence reads: CASSSPTGSYGYTF. The CDR3, as DNA: TGTGCCAGCAGTAGTCCGACAGGGAGCTATGGCTACACCTTC.